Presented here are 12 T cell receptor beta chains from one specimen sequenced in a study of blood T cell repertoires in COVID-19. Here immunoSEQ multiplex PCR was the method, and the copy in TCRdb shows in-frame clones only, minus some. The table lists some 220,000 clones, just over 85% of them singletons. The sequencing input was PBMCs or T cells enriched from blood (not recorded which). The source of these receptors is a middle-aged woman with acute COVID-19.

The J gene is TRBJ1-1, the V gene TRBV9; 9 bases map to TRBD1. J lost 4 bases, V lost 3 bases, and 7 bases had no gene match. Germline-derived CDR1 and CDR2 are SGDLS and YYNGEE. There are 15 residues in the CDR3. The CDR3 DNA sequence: TGTGCCAGCAGCGCCGGGACAGGGATTGTCACTGAAGCTTTCTTT. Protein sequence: CASSAGTGIVTEAFF. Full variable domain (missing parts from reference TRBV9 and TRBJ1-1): DSGVTQTPKHLITATGQRVTLRCSPRSGDLSVYWYQQSLDQGLQFLIQYYNGEERAKGNILERFSAQQFPDLHSELNLSSLELGDSALYFCASSAGTGIVTEAFFGQGTRLTVV.

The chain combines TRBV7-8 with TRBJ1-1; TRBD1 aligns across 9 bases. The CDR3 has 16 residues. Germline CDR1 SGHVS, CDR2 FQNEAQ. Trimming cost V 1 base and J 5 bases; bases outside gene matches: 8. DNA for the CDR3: TGTGCCAGCAGCTTAGTTGCTAGGACAGGGGCGACTGAAGCTTTCTTT. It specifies CASSLVARTGATEAFF.

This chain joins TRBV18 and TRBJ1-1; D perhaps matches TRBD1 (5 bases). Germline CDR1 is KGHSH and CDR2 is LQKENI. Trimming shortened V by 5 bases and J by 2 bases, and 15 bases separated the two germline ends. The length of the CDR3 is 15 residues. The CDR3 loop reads CASSTRAGGNTEAFF. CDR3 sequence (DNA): TGTGCCAGCTCAACCCGGGCCGGGGGTAACACTGAAGCTTTCTTT.

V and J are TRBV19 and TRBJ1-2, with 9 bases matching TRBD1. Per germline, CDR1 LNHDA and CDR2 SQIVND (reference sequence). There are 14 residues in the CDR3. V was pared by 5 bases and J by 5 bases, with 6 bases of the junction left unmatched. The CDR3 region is CASSSRTGEYGYTF. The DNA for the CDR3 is TGTGCCAGTAGTTCCCGGACAGGGGAGTATGGCTACACCTTC. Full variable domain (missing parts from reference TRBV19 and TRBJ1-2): DGGITQSPKYLFRKEGQNVTLSCEQNLNHDAMYWYRQDPGQGLRLIYYSQIVNDFQKGDIAEGYSVSREKKESFPLTVTSAQKNPTAFYLCASSSRTGEYGYTFGSGTRLTVV.

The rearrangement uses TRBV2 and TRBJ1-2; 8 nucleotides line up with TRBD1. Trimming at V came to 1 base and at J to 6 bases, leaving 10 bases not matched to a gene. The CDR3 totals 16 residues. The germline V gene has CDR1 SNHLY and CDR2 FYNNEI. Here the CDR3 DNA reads TGTGCCAGCAGTGAAGGGACAGGGTCTCTGATCGATGGCTACACCTTC. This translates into CASSEGTGSLIDGYTF. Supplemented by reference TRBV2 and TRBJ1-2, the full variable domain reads EPEVTQTPSHQVTQMGQEVILRCVPISNHLYFYWYRQILGQKVEFLVSFYNNEISEKSEIFDDQFSVERPDGSNFTLKIRSTKLEDSAMYFCASSEGTGSLIDGYTFGSGTRLTVV.

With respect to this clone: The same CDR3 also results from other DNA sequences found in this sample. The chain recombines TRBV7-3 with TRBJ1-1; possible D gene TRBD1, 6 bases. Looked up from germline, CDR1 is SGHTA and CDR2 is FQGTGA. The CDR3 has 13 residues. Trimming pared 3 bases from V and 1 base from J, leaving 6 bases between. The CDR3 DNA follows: TGTGCCAGCAGCTTGGACAGGAACACTGAAGCTTTCTTT. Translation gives CASSLDRNTEAFF.

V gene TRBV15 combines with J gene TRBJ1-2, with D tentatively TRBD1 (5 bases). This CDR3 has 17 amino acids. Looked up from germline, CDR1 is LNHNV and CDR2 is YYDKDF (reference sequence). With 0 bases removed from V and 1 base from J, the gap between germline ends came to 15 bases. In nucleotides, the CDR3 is TGTGCCACCAGCAGAGATCGCGCGACAGACGTTAACTATGGCTACACCTTC. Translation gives CATSRDRATDVNYGYTF.

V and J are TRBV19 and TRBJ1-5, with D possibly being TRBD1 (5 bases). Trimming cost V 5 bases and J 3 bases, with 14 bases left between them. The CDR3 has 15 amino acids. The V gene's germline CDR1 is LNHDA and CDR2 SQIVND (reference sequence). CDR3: CASSSGGVNNQPQHF. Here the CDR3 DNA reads TGTGCCAGTAGTTCGGGAGGGGTAAACAATCAGCCCCAGCATTTT. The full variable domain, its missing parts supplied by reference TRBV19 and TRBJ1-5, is DGGITQSPKYLFRKEGQNVTLSCEQNLNHDAMYWYRQDPGQGLRLIYYSQIVNDFQKGDIAEGYSVSREKKESFPLTVTSAQKNPTAFYLCASSSGGVNNQPQHFGDGTRLSIL.

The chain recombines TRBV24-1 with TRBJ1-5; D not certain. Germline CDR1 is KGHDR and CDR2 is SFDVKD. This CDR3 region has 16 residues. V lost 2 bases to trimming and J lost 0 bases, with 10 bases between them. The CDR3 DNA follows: TGTGCCACCAGTGATTCCGGCAGGCTTAGCAATCAGCCCCAGCATTTT. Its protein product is CATSDSGRLSNQPQHF.

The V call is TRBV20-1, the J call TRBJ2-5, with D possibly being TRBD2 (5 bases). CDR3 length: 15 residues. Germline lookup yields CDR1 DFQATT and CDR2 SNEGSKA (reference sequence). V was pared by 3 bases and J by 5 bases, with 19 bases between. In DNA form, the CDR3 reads TGCAGTGCTAGTGGAGAGTCTGAGGGATTCGAGACCCAGTACTTC. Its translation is CSASGESEGFETQYF.

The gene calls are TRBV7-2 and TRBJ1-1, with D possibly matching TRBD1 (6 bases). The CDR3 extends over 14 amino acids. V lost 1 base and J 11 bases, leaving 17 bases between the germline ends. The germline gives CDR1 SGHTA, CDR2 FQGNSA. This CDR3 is CASSLEFGGLKAFF. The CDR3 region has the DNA TGTGCCAGCAGCTTAGAGTTCGGGGGGCTAAAGGCTTTCTTT.

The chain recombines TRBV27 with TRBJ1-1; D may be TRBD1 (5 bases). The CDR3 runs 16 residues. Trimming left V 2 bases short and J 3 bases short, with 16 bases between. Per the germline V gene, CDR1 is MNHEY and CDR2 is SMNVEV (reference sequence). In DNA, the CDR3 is TGTGCCAGCAGTTTAGACAGAACAGGAATGCACACTGAAGCTTTCTTT. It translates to CASSLDRTGMHTEAFF.